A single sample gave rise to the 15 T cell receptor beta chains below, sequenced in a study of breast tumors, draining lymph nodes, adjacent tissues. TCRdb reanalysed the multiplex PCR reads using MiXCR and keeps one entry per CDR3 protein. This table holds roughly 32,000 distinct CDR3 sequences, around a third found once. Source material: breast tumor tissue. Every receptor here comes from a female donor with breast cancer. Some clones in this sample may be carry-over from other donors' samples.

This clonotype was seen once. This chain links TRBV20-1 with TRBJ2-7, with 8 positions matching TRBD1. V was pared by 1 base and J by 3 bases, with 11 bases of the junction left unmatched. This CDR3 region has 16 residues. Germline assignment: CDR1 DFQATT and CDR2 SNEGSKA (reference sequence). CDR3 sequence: CSARGAPGQVIYEQYF. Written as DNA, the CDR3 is TGCAGTGCTAGAGGCGCCCCGGGACAGGTTATCTACGAGCAGTACTTC.

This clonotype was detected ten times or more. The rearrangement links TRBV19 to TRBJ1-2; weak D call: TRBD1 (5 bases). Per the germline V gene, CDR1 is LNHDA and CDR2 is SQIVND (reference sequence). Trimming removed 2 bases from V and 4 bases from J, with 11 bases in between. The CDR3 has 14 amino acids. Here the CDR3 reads CASSIRGVGYGYTF. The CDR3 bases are TGTGCCAGTAGTATACGGGGGGTCGGCTATGGCTACACCTTC. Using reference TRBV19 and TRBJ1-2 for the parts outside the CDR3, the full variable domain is DGGITQSPKYLFRKEGQNVTLSCEQNLNHDAMYWYRQDPGQGLRLIYYSQIVNDFQKGDIAEGYSVSREKKESFPLTVTSAQKNPTAFYLCASSIRGVGYGYTFGSGTRLTVV.

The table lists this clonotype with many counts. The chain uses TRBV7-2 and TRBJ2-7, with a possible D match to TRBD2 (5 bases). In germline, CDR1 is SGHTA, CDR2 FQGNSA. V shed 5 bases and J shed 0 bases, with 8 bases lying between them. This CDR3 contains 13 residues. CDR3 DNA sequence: TGTGCCAGCAGCCCGGGATTCTCCTACGAGCAGTACTTC. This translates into CASSPGFSYEQYF.

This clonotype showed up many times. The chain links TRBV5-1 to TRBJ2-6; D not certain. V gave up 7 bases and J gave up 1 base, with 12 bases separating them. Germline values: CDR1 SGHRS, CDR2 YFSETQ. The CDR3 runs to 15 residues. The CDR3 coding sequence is TGCGCCAGCCGCAGCGAATTTTCTGGGGCCAACGTCCTGACTTTC. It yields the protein CASRSEFSGANVLTF.

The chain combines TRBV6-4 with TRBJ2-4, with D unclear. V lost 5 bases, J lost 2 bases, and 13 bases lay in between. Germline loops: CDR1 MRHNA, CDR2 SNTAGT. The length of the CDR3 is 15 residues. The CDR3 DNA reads TGTGCCAGCAGTTTTATAGTCTTAACCAAAAACATTCAGTACTTC. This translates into CASSFIVLTKNIQYF.

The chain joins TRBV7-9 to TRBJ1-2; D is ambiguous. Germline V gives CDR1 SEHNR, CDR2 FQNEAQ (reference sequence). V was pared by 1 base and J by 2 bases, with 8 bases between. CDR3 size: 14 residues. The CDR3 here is CASSLVWENYGYTF. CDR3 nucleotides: TGTGCCAGCAGCTTAGTTTGGGAGAACTATGGCTACACCTTC.

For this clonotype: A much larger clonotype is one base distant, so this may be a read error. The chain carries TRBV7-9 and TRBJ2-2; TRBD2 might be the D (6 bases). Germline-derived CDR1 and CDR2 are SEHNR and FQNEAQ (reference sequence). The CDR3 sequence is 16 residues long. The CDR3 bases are TGTGCCAGCAGCTTGGAGAGGACTATCCACACCGGGGAGCCGTTTTTT. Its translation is CASSLERTIHTGEPFF.

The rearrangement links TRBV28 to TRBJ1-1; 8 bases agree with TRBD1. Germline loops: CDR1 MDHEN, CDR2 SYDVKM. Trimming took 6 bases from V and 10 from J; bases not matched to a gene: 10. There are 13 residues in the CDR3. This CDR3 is CASRRDRGLGAFF. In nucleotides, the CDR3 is TGTGCCAGCAGACGAGACAGGGGCCTAGGAGCTTTCTTT.

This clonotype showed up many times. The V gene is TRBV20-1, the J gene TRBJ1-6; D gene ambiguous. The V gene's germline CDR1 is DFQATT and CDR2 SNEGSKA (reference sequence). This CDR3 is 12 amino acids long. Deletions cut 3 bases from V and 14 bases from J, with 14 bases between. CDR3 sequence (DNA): TGCAGTGCTAGGAGAGGTGTTGGGGCCCTCCACTTT. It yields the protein CSARRGVGALHF.

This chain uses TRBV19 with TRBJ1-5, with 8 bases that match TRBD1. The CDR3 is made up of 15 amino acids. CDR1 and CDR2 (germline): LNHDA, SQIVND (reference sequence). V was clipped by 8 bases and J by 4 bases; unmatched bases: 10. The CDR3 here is CASQLDRDRNQPQHF. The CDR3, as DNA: TGTGCCAGTCAACTCGACCGGGACAGGAATCAGCCCCAGCATTTT.

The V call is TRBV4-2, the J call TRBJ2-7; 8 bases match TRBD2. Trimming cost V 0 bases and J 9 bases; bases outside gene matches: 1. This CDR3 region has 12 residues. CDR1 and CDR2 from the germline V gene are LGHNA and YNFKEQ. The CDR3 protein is CASSQDGRGQYF. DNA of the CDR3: TGTGCCAGCAGCCAAGACGGGAGGGGGCAGTACTTC.

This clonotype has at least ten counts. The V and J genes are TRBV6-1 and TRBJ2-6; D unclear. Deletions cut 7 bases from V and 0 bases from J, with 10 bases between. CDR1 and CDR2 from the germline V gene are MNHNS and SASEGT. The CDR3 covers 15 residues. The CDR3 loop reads CASKRPDSGANVLTF. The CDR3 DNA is TGTGCCAGCAAACGCCCTGACTCTGGGGCCAACGTCCTGACTTTC.

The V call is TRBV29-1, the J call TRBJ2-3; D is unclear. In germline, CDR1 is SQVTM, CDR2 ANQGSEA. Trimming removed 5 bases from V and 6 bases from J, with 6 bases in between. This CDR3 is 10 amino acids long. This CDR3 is CSVKTDTQYF. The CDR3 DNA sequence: TGCAGCGTTAAGACGGATACGCAGTATTTT.

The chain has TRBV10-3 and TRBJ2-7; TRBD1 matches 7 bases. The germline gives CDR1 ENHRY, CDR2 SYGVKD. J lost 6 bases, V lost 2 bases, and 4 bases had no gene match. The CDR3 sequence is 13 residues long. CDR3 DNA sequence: TGTGCCATCAGTGAGGCGGCAGGGGGCGAGCAGTACTTC. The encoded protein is CAISEAAGGEQYF.

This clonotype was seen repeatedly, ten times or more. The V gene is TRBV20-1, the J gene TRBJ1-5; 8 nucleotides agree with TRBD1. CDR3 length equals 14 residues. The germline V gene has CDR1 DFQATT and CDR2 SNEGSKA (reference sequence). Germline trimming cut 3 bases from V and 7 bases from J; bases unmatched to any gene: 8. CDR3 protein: CSARGPDRDQPQHF. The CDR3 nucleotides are TGCAGTGCTAGGGGACCGGACAGGGACCAGCCCCAGCATTTT.